This passage covers 8 T cell receptor beta chains from one sample sequenced in a study of blood T cell repertoires in COVID-19. TCRdb's copy holds only in-frame clones and misses some; the assay was immunoSEQ multiplex PCR. This table has about 68,000 clones, roughly 85% appearing once. The material sequenced was peripheral blood. These receptor sequences come from a middle-aged man with acute or convalescent COVID-19.

V usage is TRBV5-1 and J usage is TRBJ2-5; 8 bases are a match to TRBD2. The CDR3 runs to 14 residues. V trimming: 3 bases; J trimming: 3 bases; junction bases outside the gene matches: 4. The germline V gene has CDR1 SGHRS and CDR2 YFSETQ. CDR3 loop: CASSWLAGEETQYF. The CDR3 region has the DNA TGCGCCAGCAGCTGGCTAGCGGGTGAAGAGACCCAGTACTTC. Using reference TRBV5-1 and TRBJ2-5 for the parts outside the CDR3, the full variable domain is KAGVTQTPRYLIKTRGQQVTLSCSPISGHRSVSWYQQTPGQGLQFLFEYFSETQRNKGNFPGRFSGRQFSNSRSEMNVSTLELGDSALYLCASSWLAGEETQYFGPGTRLLVL.

The CDR3 reads CASSLQGRVGYSPLHF. The CDR3, as DNA: TGTGCCAGCAGCTTACAGGGTAGGGTGGGTTATTCACCCCTCCACTTT. The rearrangement joins TRBV7-2 to TRBJ1-6; D may be TRBD1 (5 bases). Per germline, CDR1 SGHTA and CDR2 FQGNSA. This CDR3 has 16 amino acids. With 2 bases removed from V and 8 bases from J, the gap between germline ends came to 16 bases.

This clone was recorded only once. The J gene is TRBJ1-2, the V gene TRBV9, with 7 bases fitting TRBD1. With V trimmed by 4 bases and J by 4 bases, 7 bases remained unmatched. The CDR3 has 14 residues. CDR1 and CDR2 (germline): SGDLS, YYNGEE. The CDR3 DNA is TGTGCCAGCAGCCCGGACAGGTCCATCTATGGCTACACCTTC. Amino acids: CASSPDRSIYGYTF.

This sequence joins TRBV18 and TRBJ1-1; TRBD1 matches 7 bases. The length of the CDR3 is 14 residues. Germline assignment: CDR1 KGHSH and CDR2 LQKENI. The ends lost 4 bases at V and 0 bases at J; junction bases unmatched: 2. The CDR3 nucleotides are TGTGCCAGCTCACGGGGACAGTTGAACACTGAAGCTTTCTTT. This translates into CASSRGQLNTEAFF.

The J gene is TRBJ2-5, the V gene TRBV10-2; 8 nucleotides match TRBD2. The CDR3 runs 15 residues. With V trimmed by 10 bases and J by 2 bases, 12 bases remained unmatched. The germline CDR1 and CDR2 sequences are WSHSY and SAAADI. DNA of the CDR3: TGCGCCACCTCAGCCGCCGGGGGGGGGCAAGAGACCCAGTACTTC. It codes for CATSAAGGGQETQYF.

V gene TRBV5-5 combines with J gene TRBJ2-1; 12 nucleotides match TRBD2. Germline loops: CDR1 SGHKS, CDR2 YYEKEE (reference sequence). CDR3 size: 15 residues. V lost 2 bases and J lost 7; bases outside the gene matches: 4. The CDR3 protein is CASSFLAGGTNEQFF. In DNA form, the CDR3 reads TGTGCCAGCAGCTTCCTAGCGGGGGGGACAAATGAGCAGTTCTTC. The full variable domain, with the rest looked up from reference TRBV5-5 and TRBJ2-1, is DAGVTQSPTHLIKTRGQQVTLRCSPISGHKSVSWYQQVLGQGPQFIFQYYEKEERGRGNFPDRFSARQFPNYSSELNVNALLLGDSALYLCASSFLAGGTNEQFFGPGTRLTVL.

Of note for this clone: At one end the junction does not follow the germline gene, possibly because of a read error. This chain joins TRBV2 and TRBJ1-1; D unresolved. Per the germline V gene, CDR1 is SNHLY and CDR2 is FYNNEI. The CDR3 runs 13 residues. CDR3 amino acids: CASIEVMNTEAFF. The CDR3 DNA follows: TGTGCCAGCATTGAAGTCATGAACACTGAAGCTTTCTTT.

V usage is TRBV27 and J usage is TRBJ1-2; possibly TRBD1 for D (6 bases). The CDR3 extends over 12 amino acids. CDR1 is MNHEY, CDR2 SMNVEV, per germline (reference sequence). Trimming cost V 5 bases and J 5 bases, with 9 bases left between them. The CDR3 loop reads CASSKTGYGYTF. In DNA form, the CDR3 reads TGTGCCAGCAGTAAGACAGGTTATGGCTACACCTTC.